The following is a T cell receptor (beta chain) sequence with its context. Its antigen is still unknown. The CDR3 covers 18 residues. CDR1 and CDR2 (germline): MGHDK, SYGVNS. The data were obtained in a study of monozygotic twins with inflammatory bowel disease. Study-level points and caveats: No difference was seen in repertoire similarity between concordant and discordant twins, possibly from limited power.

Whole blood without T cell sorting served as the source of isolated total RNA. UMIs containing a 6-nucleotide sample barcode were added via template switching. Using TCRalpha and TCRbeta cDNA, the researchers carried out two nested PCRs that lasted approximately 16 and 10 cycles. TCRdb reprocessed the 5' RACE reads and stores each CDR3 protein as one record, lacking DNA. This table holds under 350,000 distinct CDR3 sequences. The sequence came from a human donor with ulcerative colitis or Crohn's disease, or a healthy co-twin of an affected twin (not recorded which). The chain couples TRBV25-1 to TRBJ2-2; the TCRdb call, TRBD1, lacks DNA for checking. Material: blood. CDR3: CASSEVFSRGRDTGELFF.